This T cell receptor beta chain was captured in a study of T cells in Graves' hyperthyroidism and ophthalmopathy. Study-level results: Ophthalmopathy prediction by the model preceded onset by a median approximately 6.9 months. The blood repertoire included most of the expanded thyroid clonotypes above 0.001.

Exclusion criteria comprised uncontrolled infection, other autoimmune disease, pregnancy or lactation. It was less than 13 ml of fresh peripheral blood that supplied the PBMCs. TCR beta CDR3 sequences were amplified from RNA transcripts. The HTBI primer set was used in a first-round RT-PCR of the TCR CDR3. A single record per CDR3 protein comes from TCRdb applying MiXCR to the multiplex PCR reads. The sample includes under 300,000 distinct CDR3 sequences, roughly 15% of them seen just once. This clonotype was picked up many times. The antigen is not known. Deletions cut 2 bases from V and 3 bases from J, with 8 bases between. There are 14 residues in the CDR3. Germline CDR1 and CDR2: SGHAT and FQNNGV.

The rearrangement links TRBV11-2 to TRBJ2-1; D might be TRBD2 (6 bases). Source material: blood. This clonotype was sampled from a woman aged 40 to 49 with Graves' hyperthyroidism that later progressed to Graves' ophthalmopathy. The DNA for the CDR3 is TGTGCCAGCAGCTTATGGCGGGACTACAATGAGCAGTTCTTC. It encodes CASSLWRDYNEQFF.